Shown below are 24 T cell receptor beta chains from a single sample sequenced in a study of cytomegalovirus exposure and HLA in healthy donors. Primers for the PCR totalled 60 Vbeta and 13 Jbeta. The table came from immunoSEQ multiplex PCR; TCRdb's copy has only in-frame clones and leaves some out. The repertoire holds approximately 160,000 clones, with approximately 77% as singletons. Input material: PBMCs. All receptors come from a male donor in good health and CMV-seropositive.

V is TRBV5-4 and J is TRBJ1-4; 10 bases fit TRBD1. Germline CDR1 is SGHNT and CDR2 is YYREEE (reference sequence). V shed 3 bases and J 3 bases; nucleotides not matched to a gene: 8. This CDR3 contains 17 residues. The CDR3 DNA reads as TGTGCCAGCAGCTCCACGGACAGGGGGGAAGCTAATGAAAAACTGTTTTTT. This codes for CASSSTDRGEANEKLFF.

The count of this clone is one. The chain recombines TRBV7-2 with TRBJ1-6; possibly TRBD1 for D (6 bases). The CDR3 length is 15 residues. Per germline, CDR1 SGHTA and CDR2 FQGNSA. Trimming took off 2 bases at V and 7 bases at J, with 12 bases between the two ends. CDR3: CASSLKGGGNSPLHF. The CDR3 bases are TGTGCCAGCAGCTTAAAGGGGGGAGGGAATTCACCCCTCCACTTT.

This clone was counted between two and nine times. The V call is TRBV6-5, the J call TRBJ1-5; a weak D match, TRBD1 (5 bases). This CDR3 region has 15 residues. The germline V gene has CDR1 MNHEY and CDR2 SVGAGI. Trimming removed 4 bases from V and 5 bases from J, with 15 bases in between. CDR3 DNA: TGTGCCAGCAGTTTCGGACCTGGGGGGGATCAGCCCCAGCATTTT. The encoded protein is CASSFGPGGDQPQHF.

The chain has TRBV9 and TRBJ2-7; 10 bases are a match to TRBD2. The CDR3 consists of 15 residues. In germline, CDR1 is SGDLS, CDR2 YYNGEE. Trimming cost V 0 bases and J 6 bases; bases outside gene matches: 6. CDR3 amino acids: CASSVDLAGGREQYF. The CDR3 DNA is TGTGCCAGCAGCGTAGACTTAGCGGGGGGTCGCGAGCAGTACTTC.

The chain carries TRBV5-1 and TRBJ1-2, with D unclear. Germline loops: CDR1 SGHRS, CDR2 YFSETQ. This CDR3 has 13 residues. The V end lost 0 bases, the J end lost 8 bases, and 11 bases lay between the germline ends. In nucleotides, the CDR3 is TGCGCCAGCAGCTTGGGGATGGAGAAGGGCTACACCTTC. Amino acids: CASSLGMEKGYTF.

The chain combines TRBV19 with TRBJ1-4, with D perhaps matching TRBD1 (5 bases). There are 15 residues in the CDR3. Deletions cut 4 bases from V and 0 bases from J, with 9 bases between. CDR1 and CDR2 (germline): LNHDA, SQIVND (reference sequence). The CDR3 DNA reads TGTGCCAGTAGTACCCAGGGTTCAACTAATGAAAAACTGTTTTTT. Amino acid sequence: CASSTQGSTNEKLFF.

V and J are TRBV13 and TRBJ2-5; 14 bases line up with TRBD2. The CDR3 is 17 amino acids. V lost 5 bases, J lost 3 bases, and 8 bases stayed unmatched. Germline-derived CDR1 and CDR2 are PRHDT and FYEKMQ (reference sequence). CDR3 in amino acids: CASSPKGTSGGEETQYF. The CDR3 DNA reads TGTGCCAGCAGCCCAAAGGGGACTAGCGGGGGAGAAGAGACCCAGTACTTC. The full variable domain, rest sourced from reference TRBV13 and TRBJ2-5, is AAGVIQSPRHLIKEKRETATLKCYPIPRHDTVYWYQQGPGQDPQFLISFYEKMQSDKGSIPDRFSAQQFSDYHSELNMSSLELGDSALYFCASSPKGTSGGEETQYFGPGTRLLVL.

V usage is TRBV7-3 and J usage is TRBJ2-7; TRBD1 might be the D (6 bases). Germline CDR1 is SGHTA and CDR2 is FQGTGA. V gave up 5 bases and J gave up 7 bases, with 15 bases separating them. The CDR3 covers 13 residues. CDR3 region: CASSPSTGGEQYF. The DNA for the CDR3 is TGTGCCAGCAGCCCGTCGACAGGTGGTGAGCAGTACTTC.

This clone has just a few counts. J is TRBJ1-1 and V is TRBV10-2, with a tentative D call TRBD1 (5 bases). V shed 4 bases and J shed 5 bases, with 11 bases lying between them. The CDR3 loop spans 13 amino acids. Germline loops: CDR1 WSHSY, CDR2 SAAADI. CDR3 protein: CASSAQRGTEAFF. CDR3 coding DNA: TGCGCCAGCAGTGCACAAAGGGGTACTGAAGCTTTCTTT.

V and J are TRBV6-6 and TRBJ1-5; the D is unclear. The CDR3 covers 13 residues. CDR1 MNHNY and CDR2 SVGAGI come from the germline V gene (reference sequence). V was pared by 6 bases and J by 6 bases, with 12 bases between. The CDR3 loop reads CASSADGGQPQHF. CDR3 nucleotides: TGTGCCAGCAGCGCGGACGGAGGTCAGCCCCAGCATTTT.

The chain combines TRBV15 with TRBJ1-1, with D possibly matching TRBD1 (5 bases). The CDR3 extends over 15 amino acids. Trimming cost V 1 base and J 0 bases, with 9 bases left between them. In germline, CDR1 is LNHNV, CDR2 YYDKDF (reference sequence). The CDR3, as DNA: TGTGCCACCAGCAGAGGAGGCAGGGTGAACACTGAAGCTTTCTTT. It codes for CATSRGGRVNTEAFF.

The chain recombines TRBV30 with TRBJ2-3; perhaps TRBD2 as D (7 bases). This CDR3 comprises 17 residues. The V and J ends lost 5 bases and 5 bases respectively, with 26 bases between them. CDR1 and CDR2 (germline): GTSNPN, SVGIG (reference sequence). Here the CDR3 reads CAWGGDKGAGFRDTQYF. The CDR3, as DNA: TGTGCCTGGGGGGGGGACAAGGGAGCGGGGTTCCGAGATACGCAGTATTTT. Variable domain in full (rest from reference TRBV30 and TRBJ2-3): SQTIHQWPATLVQPVGSPLSLECTVEGTSNPNLYWYRQAAGRGLQLLFYSVGIGQISSEVPQNLSASRPQDRQFILSSKKLLLSDSGFYLCAWGGDKGAGFRDTQYFGPGTRLTVL.

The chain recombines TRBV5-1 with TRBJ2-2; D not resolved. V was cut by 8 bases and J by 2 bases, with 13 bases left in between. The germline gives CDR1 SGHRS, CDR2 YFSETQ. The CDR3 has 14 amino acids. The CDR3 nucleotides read TGCGCCAGTAACCCAGGCCAAAACACCGGGGAGCTGTTTTTT. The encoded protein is CASNPGQNTGELFF.

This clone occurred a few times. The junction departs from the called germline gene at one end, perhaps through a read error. The CDR3 DNA reads TGTGCCAGTAGCTCGGGACACTACGGCTACACCTTC. Protein sequence: CASSSGHYGYTF. This chain uses TRBV19 with TRBJ1-2; maybe TRBD1 (6 bases). The germline CDR1 and CDR2 sequences are LNHDA and SQIVND (reference sequence). The CDR3 spans 12 residues.

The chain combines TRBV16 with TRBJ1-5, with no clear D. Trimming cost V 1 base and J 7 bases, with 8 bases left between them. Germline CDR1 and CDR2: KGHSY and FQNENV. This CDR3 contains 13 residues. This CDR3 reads CASSQFGRQPQHF. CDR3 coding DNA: TGTGCCAGCAGCCAATTCGGGAGACAGCCCCAGCATTTT.

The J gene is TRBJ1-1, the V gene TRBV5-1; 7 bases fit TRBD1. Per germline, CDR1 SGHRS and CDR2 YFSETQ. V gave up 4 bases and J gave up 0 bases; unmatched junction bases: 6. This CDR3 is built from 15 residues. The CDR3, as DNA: TGCGCCAGCAGCCCGGACAGGAGGATGAACACTGAAGCTTTCTTT. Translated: CASSPDRRMNTEAFF.

Here the CDR3 DNA reads TGTGCCAGCAGCGTAGCTTTCGGACAGAGCTACGAGCAGTACTTC. It encodes CASSVAFGQSYEQYF. The chain links TRBV9 to TRBJ2-7, with D perhaps TRBD1 (6 bases). Trimming pared 0 bases from V and 3 bases from J, leaving 13 bases between. Germline CDR1 and CDR2: SGDLS and YYNGEE. CDR3 size: 15 residues.

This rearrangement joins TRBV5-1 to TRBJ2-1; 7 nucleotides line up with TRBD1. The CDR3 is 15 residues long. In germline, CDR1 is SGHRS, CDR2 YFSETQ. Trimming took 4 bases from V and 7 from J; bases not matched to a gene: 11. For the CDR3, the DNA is TGCGCCAGCAGCACGCGACAGGGAGTTTGGAATGAGCAGTTCTTC. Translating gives CASSTRQGVWNEQFF.

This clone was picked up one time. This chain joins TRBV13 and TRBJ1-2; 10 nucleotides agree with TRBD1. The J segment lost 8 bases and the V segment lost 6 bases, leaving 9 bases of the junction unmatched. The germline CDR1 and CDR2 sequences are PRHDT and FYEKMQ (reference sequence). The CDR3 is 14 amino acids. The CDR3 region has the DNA TGTGCCAGCAGTTCCGGGACAGGGGCTAGAGGCTACACCTTC. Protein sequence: CASSSGTGARGYTF. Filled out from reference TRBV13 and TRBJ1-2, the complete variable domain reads AAGVIQSPRHLIKEKRETATLKCYPIPRHDTVYWYQQGPGQDPQFLISFYEKMQSDKGSIPDRFSAQQFSDYHSELNMSSLELGDSALYFCASSSGTGARGYTFGSGTRLTVV.

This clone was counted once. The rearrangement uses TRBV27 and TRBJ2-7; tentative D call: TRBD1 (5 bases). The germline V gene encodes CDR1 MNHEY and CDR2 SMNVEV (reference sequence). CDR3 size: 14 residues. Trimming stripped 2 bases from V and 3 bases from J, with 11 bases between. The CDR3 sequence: CASSLPQGFYEQYF. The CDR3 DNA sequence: TGTGCCAGCAGTTTACCCCAGGGATTCTACGAGCAGTACTTC.

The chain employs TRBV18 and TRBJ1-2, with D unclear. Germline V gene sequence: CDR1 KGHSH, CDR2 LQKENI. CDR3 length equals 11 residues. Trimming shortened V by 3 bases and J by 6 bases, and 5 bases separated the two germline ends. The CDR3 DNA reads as TGTGCCAGCTCACCCCTTGATGGCTACACCTTC. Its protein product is CASSPLDGYTF.

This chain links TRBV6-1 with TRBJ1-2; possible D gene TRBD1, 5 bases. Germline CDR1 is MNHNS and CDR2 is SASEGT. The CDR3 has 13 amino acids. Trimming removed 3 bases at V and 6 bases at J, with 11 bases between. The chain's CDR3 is CASSDPSGNGYTF. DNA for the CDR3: TGTGCCAGCAGTGATCCGTCAGGGAATGGCTACACCTTC.

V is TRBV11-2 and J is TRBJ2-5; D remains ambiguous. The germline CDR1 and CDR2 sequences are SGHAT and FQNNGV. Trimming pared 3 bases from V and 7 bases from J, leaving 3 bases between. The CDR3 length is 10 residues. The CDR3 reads CASSLRTQYF. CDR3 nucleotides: TGTGCCAGCAGCTTGAGGACCCAGTACTTC.

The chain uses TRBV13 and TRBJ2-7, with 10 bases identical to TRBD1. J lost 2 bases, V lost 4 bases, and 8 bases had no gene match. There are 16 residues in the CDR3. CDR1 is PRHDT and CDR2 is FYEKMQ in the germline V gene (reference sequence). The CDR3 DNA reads TGTGCCAGCAGCTCGGGGGGAGGGACAGGGGCCTACGAGCAGTACTTC. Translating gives CASSSGGGTGAYEQYF.